Listed below are T cell receptor beta chains from one sample, sequenced in a study of blood T cell repertoires in COVID-19. Measured with immunoSEQ multiplex PCR; TCRdb has only the in-frame clones, and not every one. The table has about 150,000 clones, around 82% seen once. Specimen: peripheral blood. The receptors stem from a human donor in a cohort sampled during active COVID-19. The CDR3 runs from the conserved cysteine through the conserved F or W. A D gene is named only where the DNA matches it firmly. Clone size appears in some rows only: once, few, many, or a class for an expanded clone.

size,J,length,D,V,CDR3,DNA
-,TRBJ2-5,13,-,TRBV12-3/TRBV12-4,CASSFRWAETQYF,TGTGCCAGCAGTTTTAGGTGGGCAGAGACCCAGTACTTC
-,TRBJ2-7,11,-,TRBV2,CASGRGYEQYF,TGTGCCAGCGGTAGGGGTTACGAGCAGTACTTC
-,TRBJ2-3,11,-,TRBV7-2,CASTSTDTQYF,TGTGCCAGCACAAGCACAGATACGCAGTATTTT
-,TRBJ2-1,14,TRBD2,TRBV5-6,CASSLAPSGREQFF,TGTGCCAGCAGCTTGGCTCCTAGCGGGAGAGAGCAGTTCTTC
-,TRBJ1-5,14,-,TRBV6-1,CASSDRLSNQPQHF,TGTGCCAGCAGTGACAGGTTGAGCAATCAGCCCCAGCATTTT
-,TRBJ2-1,15,TRBD1,TRBV11-2,CASSRDRDTYNEQFF,TGTGCCAGCAGCAGAGACAGGGATACCTACAATGAGCAGTTCTTC
-,TRBJ1-1,14,TRBD1,TRBV11-2,CASSPPGTGTEAFF,TGTGCCAGCAGCCCACCCGGGACAGGGACTGAAGCTTTCTTT
once,TRBJ1-6,18,-,TRBV12-5,CASGLVQVFGVGGSPLHF,TGTGCTAGTGGTTTGGTACAGGTCTTTGGGGTTGGTGGTTCACCCCTCCACTTT
-,TRBJ1-2,13,-,TRBV25-1,CASSELEGYGYTF,TGTGCCAGCAGTGAATTGGAGGGATATGGCTACACCTTC
-,TRBJ2-5,11,-,TRBV30,CASSYQETQYF,TGTGCCTCCTCGTACCAAGAGACCCAGTACTTC
-,TRBJ2-1,14,-,TRBV7-2,CASGPRWGENEQFF,TGTGCCAGCGGCCCTAGATGGGGGGAGAATGAGCAGTTCTTC
few,TRBJ2-2,16,TRBD1,TRBV9,CASREAGTETAGELFF,TGTGCCAGCAGAGAAGCCGGGACAGAGACAGCCGGGGAGCTGTTTTTT
many,TRBJ2-7,16,TRBD1,TRBV11-2,CASSFLPTGGTYEQYF,TGTGCCAGCAGCTTTCTCCCGACAGGGGGAACCTACGAGCAGTACTTC
-,TRBJ2-3,21,TRBD2,TRBV4-2,CASSQGIRSSGPRDWADTQYF,TGTGCCAGCAGCCAAGGAATCAGGTCTAGCGGGCCGCGGGATTGGGCAGATACGCAGTATTTT
-,TRBJ1-3,12,-,TRBV7-8,CASSFFGNTIYF,TGTGCCAGCAGCTTCTTTGGAAACACCATATATTTT
few,TRBJ1-2,13,-,TRBV4-3,CASSQGVNYGYTF,TGCGCCAGCAGCCAAGGAGTCAACTATGGCTACACCTTC
-,TRBJ2-3,13,TRBD2,TRBV11-2,CASSRGVTDTQYF,TGTGCCAGCAGCCGGGGGGTCACAGATACGCAGTATTTT
-,TRBJ2-5,17,TRBD2,TRBV29-1,CSVDRPGLAGVAETQYF,TGCAGCGTTGACCGACCGGGACTAGCGGGGGTTGCAGAGACCCAGTACTTC
-,TRBJ2-5,17,-,TRBV5-6,CASSLGASGPLRETQYF,TGTGCCAGCAGCTTGGGGGCTTCAGGCCCTCTTCGGGAGACCCAGTACTTC
-,TRBJ2-7,17,TRBD2,TRBV5-8,CASSFSRRGTSGDQAGF,TGTGCCAGCAGCTTTAGCCGGAGGGGGACTAGCGGAGACCAGGCTGGCTTC
-,TRBJ1-1,17,TRBD1,TRBV11-2,CASSLVRQGGRATEAFF,TGTGCCAGCAGCTTGGTGCGACAGGGAGGCCGGGCGACTGAAGCTTTCTTT
-,TRBJ1-1,14,TRBD1,TRBV19,CASSRQGLNTEAFF,TGTGCCAGTAGCCGACAGGGCTTGAACACTGAAGCTTTCTTT
-,TRBJ1-3,11,-,TRBV29-1,CSAPDGNTIYF,TGCAGCGCCCCAGATGGAAACACCATATATTTT
once,TRBJ1-2,13,TRBD1,TRBV19,CASSAPGQGRYTF,TGTGCCAGTAGTGCTCCGGGACAGGGTCGCTACACCTTC
-,TRBJ2-7,13,-,TRBV19,CASSVQGLYEQYF,TGTGCCAGTAGTGTGCAGGGGCTATACGAGCAGTACTTC
-,TRBJ1-1,14,TRBD1,TRBV9,CASSSGQGGTEAFF,TGTGCCAGCAGCTCGGGACAGGGGGGAACTGAAGCTTTCTTT
-,TRBJ2-3,15,TRBD2,TRBV5-5,CASSTTIAGPDTQYF,TGTGCCAGCAGCACTACCATAGCGGGCCCAGATACGCAGTATTTT
-,TRBJ2-1,14,-,TRBV7-9,CASSTSPGDNEQFF,TGTGCCAGCAGTACCTCACCGGGAGACAATGAGCAGTTCTTC
-,TRBJ1-2,13,-,TRBV9,CASSVDGAGGYTF,TGTGCCAGCAGCGTAGATGGGGCTGGTGGCTACACCTTC
-,TRBJ2-3,16,-,TRBV5-1,CASSLALGTSTDTQYF,TGCGCCAGCAGCTTGGCCTTGGGGACTAGCACAGATACGCAGTATTTT
-,TRBJ1-4,14,TRBD1,TRBV19,CASRPPDRDEKLFF,TGTGCCAGCAGACCACCGGACAGGGATGAAAAACTGTTTTTT
-,TRBJ1-1,14,TRBD1,TRBV29-1,CSAGQGFMNTEAFF,TGCAGCGCTGGACAGGGGTTCATGAACACTGAAGCTTTCTTT
-,TRBJ2-5,17,TRBD2,TRBV5-1,CASSLGPLAGGQETQYF,TGCGCCAGCAGCTTGGGTCCACTAGCGGGGGGCCAAGAGACCCAGTACTTC
-,TRBJ2-3,15,TRBD2,TRBV5-1,CASSAGGITTDTQYF,TGCGCCAGCAGCGCGGGGGGCATTACCACAGATACGCAGTATTTT
-,TRBJ2-3,16,TRBD2,TRBV5-1,CASSFSLAGGLDTQYF,TGCGCCAGCAGCTTTAGTCTAGCGGGGGGGCTTGATACGCAGTATTTT
-,TRBJ2-1,11,-,TRBV5-1,CASSFKNEQFF,TGCGCCAGCAGCTTTAAAAATGAGCAGTTCTTC
-,TRBJ2-2,15,-,TRBV6-5,CASRVGGAYTGELFF,TGTGCCAGCAGGGTAGGGGGGGCCTACACCGGGGAGCTGTTTTTT
-,TRBJ2-2,15,-,TRBV7-8,CASSFRHLNTGELFF,TGTGCCAGCAGCTTCAGGCACCTAAACACCGGGGAGCTGTTTTTT
-,TRBJ1-1,14,TRBD1,TRBV2,CASSEQGGDTEAFF,TGTGCCAGCTCGGAACAGGGGGGGGACACTGAAGCTTTCTTT
-,TRBJ1-6,15,-,TRBV18,CASSPRTADNSPLHF,TGTGCCAGCTCGCCCCGGACAGCTGATAATTCACCCCTCCACTTT
-,TRBJ1-5,14,-,TRBV9,CASSVGASNQPQHF,TGTGCCAGCAGCGTAGGAGCAAGCAATCAGCCCCAGCATTTT
-,TRBJ1-4,15,-,TRBV6-5,CASSYSGGGSEKLFF,TGTGCCAGCAGTTACTCTGGGGGGGGTAGTGAAAAACTGTTTTTT
-,TRBJ1-2,14,TRBD1,TRBV6-5,CASSPDRAAYGYTF,TGTGCCAGCAGCCCAGACAGGGCGGCCTATGGCTACACCTTC
once,TRBJ2-1,15,TRBD2,TRBV9,CASSISSGSANEQFF,TGTGCCAGCAGCATCTCTAGCGGGAGTGCCAATGAGCAGTTCTTC
-,TRBJ2-5,14,TRBD1,TRBV6-5,CASSPGTGRETQYF,TGTGCCAGCAGTCCCGGGACAGGGCGGGAGACCCAGTACTTC
-,TRBJ2-7,16,-,TRBV1,CTSSQDRIAGGYEQYF,TGCACCAGCAGCCAAGACAGAATAGCGGGGGGCTACGAGCAGTACTTC
-,TRBJ2-6,15,-,TRBV15,CATSRLVGGDNVLTF,TGTGCCACCAGCAGACTAGTGGGGGGAGACAACGTCCTGACTTTC
-,TRBJ2-1,14,-,TRBV3-1/TRBV3-2,CASSQVLGAREQFF,TGTGCCAGCAGCCAAGTCCTGGGGGCCAGGGAGCAGTTCTTC
-,TRBJ2-2,14,TRBD2,TRBV6-5,CASTPKWEGGELFF,TGTGCCAGCACCCCAAAATGGGAGGGCGGGGAGCTGTTTTTT
-,TRBJ1-2,16,-,TRBV5-1,CASSPRGWTTNYGYTF,TGCGCCAGCAGCCCAAGAGGGTGGACTACTAACTATGGCTACACCTTC
-,TRBJ2-1,16,TRBD2,TRBV9,CASSVGASGLRNEQFF,TGTGCCAGCAGCGTAGGGGCTAGCGGACTACGAAATGAGCAGTTCTTC
once,TRBJ1-2,11,-,TRBV2,CASSLTARYTF,TGTGCCAGCAGTTTGACAGCACGCTACACCTTC
few,TRBJ1-3,19,TRBD1,TRBV3-1/TRBV3-2,CASSAPGQGVWPSGNTIYF,TGTGCCAGCAGCGCTCCGGGACAGGGGGTATGGCCTTCTGGAAACACCATATATTTT